These 30 T cell receptor beta chains came from one sample sequenced in a study of response to subunit inactivated influenza vaccine. TCRdb re-analysed the RT-PCR reads in MiXCR, keeping a single row per CDR3 protein. This table holds around 540,000 distinct CDR3 sequences, 10% to 15% found once. The sequences come from PBMCs from blood, collected on the day of vaccination. The source is a man over 45 who received an inactivated influenza vaccine.

This clonotype turned up a few times. The chain employs TRBV29-1 and TRBJ2-3, with 9 bases aligning to TRBD2. This CDR3 spans 12 amino acids. Germline V CDR1 and CDR2: SQVTM, ANQGSEA. Trimming removed 8 bases from V and 3 bases from J; junction bases left unmatched: 3. The CDR3 coding sequence is TGCAGCATTAGCGGGAGTACAGATACGCAGTATTTT. Translated, it gives CSISGSTDTQYF.

This clonotype was counted ten times or more. This rearrangement joins TRBV5-1 to TRBJ2-7, with D uncertain. The V end was cut by 2 bases, the J end by 3 bases, with 6 bases between. Germline V gene data show CDR1 as SGHRS and CDR2 as YFSETQ. This CDR3 contains 12 residues. CDR3 in DNA: TGCGCCAGCAGCTTTTCCAACTACGAGCAGTACTTC. Translation: CASSFSNYEQYF.

In this sample, this clonotype turned up many times. The chain carries TRBV5-5 and TRBJ2-3; tentatively, D is TRBD1 (6 bases). Germline V lookup: CDR1 SGHKS, CDR2 YYEKEE (reference sequence). There are 16 residues in the CDR3. With 0 bases removed from V and 0 bases from J, the gap between germline ends came to 11 bases. CDR3 coding DNA: TGTGCCAGCAGCTTGGGTTGGGGGCGCAGCACAGATACGCAGTATTTT. The encoded protein is CASSLGWGRSTDTQYF.

J is TRBJ2-5 and V is TRBV20-1; TRBD2 might be the D (6 bases). Germline values: CDR1 DFQATT, CDR2 SNEGSKA (reference sequence). Trimming took off 3 bases at V and 3 bases at J, with 8 bases between the two ends. The length of the CDR3 is 12 residues. The chain's CDR3 is CSASRTKETQYF. CDR3 nucleotides: TGCAGTGCTAGTAGGACTAAAGAGACCCAGTACTTC.

CDR3 loop: CASSAYYTGELFF. In DNA, the CDR3 is TGTGCCAGCAGTGCTTACTACACCGGGGAGCTGTTTTTT. This sequence joins TRBV25-1 and TRBJ2-2, with unresolved D. The germline V gene has CDR1 MGHDK and CDR2 SYGVNS. This CDR3 contains 13 residues. V dropped 4 bases and J dropped 3 bases, with 6 bases sitting between them.

A few counts support this clonotype. The chain joins TRBV7-2 to TRBJ2-1; possible D gene TRBD1, 5 bases. Trimming removed 5 bases from V and 3 bases from J, with 17 bases in between. The CDR3 consists of 16 residues. Germline CDR1 is SGHTA and CDR2 is FQGNSA. CDR3 coding DNA: TGTGCCAGCAGCCCCATGCCAGGGTATGACTACAATGAGCAGTTCTTC. Encoded protein: CASSPMPGYDYNEQFF.

V usage is TRBV20-1 and J usage is TRBJ2-7; weak D call: TRBD1 (5 bases). Trimming pared 3 bases from V and 3 bases from J, leaving 18 bases between. There are 15 residues in the CDR3. CDR1 is DFQATT and CDR2 is SNEGSKA in the germline V gene (reference sequence). The CDR3, as DNA: TGCAGTGCTAGTCCGTCTGGACACGGGCTCTACGAGCAGTACTTC. Encoded protein: CSASPSGHGLYEQYF.

Turning to this clonotype: A junction boundary mismatches the germline segment, possibly from a read error. The chain combines TRBV20-1 with TRBJ2-3; no definite D call. The length of the CDR3 is 16 residues. Germline CDR1 reads DFQATT; CDR2 reads SNEGSKA (reference sequence). The CDR3 coding sequence is TGCAGTGCCATATACCAACCGAAATTTAGGTCGAATACGCAATATTTT. Residues: CSAIYQPKFRSNTQYF.

This clonotype was seen repeatedly, ten times or more. The rearrangement uses TRBV7-2 and TRBJ2-1, with a weak D call TRBD2 (6 bases). The V end was cut by 4 bases, the J end by 2 bases, with 12 bases between. The germline V gene has CDR1 SGHTA and CDR2 FQGNSA. CDR3 length: 15 amino acids. CDR3 sequence reads: CASSYSGGTYNEQFF. The CDR3 region has the DNA TGTGCCAGCAGCTATAGCGGAGGGACCTACAATGAGCAGTTCTTC.

V gene TRBV12-3 or TRBV12-4 combines with J gene TRBJ2-7, with D perhaps TRBD2 (6 bases). Trimming took off 4 bases at V and 6 bases at J, with 13 bases between the two ends. CDR3 length: 13 amino acids. The CDR3 DNA reads as TGTGCCAGCAGTTACGGGACTCGGGGCGAGCAGTACTTC. Protein product: CASSYGTRGEQYF.

This clonotype came up a few times. The V and J genes are TRBV12-3 or TRBV12-4 and TRBJ2-5, with unresolved D. The V gene lost 6 bases and the J gene lost 5 bases, with 19 bases spanning the gap. The CDR3 loop spans 15 amino acids. The CDR3 nucleotides are TGTGCCAGCAGACGGACGACGGCGGCCAGGGAGACCCAGTACTTC. Translated: CASRRTTAARETQYF.

This sequence joins TRBV30 and TRBJ1-1, with D uncertain. This CDR3 contains 14 residues. V was trimmed by 3 bases and J by 0 bases, leaving 11 bases between them. In germline, CDR1 is GTSNPN, CDR2 SVGIG (reference sequence). CDR3 sequence reads: CAWRESEMNTEAFF. CDR3 nucleotides: TGTGCCTGGAGGGAATCCGAGATGAACACTGAAGCTTTCTTT.

This clonotype was observed a handful of times. The chain is built from TRBV20-1 and TRBJ2-1; 14 nucleotides line up with TRBD2. Germline V gene sequence: CDR1 DFQATT, CDR2 SNEGSKA (reference sequence). This CDR3 has 15 amino acids. V lost 2 bases and J lost 10; bases outside the gene matches: 7. CDR3 amino acids: CSARLGTSGGIEQFF. In nucleotides, the CDR3 is TGCAGTGCTAGACTCGGGACTAGCGGGGGTATCGAGCAGTTCTTC.

The genes are TRBV6-5 and TRBJ2-1, with 8 nucleotides matching TRBD2. The CDR3 consists of 15 residues. Germline CDR1 MNHEY, CDR2 SVGAGI. The V segment lost 2 bases and the J segment 5 bases; nucleotides outside the gene matches: 5. In DNA, the CDR3 is TGTGCCAGCAGTTACGCACTAGCGGACGACAATGAGCAGTTCTTC. Its protein is CASSYALADDNEQFF.

A note on this clonotype: Just one base apart from a much larger clone, this may be a read error. This chain links TRBV5-1 with TRBJ2-3; 8 bases map to TRBD2. J gave up 9 bases and V 9 bases, and 9 bases lay outside the gene matches. Germline assignment: CDR1 SGHRS and CDR2 YFSETQ. The CDR3 totals 12 residues. The CDR3 protein is CATSSGIETQYF. CDR3 nucleotides: TGCGCCACTAGTAGCGGGATTGAGACGCAGTATTTT.

This clonotype was detected many times. The J gene is TRBJ2-3, the V gene TRBV18, with 11 bases lining up with TRBD2. The CDR3 has 16 amino acids. The J segment lost 0 bases and the V segment lost 2 bases, leaving 1 base of the junction unmatched. Germline CDR1 reads KGHSH; CDR2 reads LQKENI. The chain's CDR3 is CASSPIAGGSTDTQYF. The CDR3 DNA reads TGTGCCAGCTCACCAATAGCGGGAGGGAGCACAGATACGCAGTATTTT.

The rearrangement joins TRBV29-1 to TRBJ2-3; no clear D gene. V was cut by 5 bases and J by 0 bases, with 12 bases left in between. Germline CDR1 is SQVTM and CDR2 is ANQGSEA. This CDR3 has 14 amino acids. CDR3 DNA sequence: TGCAGCGTTTCGAAGTTGTCTAGCACAGATACGCAGTATTTT. Protein: CSVSKLSSTDTQYF.

This clonotype was found a few times. The chain links TRBV6-2 or TRBV6-3 to TRBJ2-3; D is uncertain. V lost 5 bases and J 6 bases, leaving 6 bases between the germline ends. Germline lookup yields CDR1 MNHEY and CDR2 SVGEGT. The CDR3 runs to 11 residues. The CDR3 bases are TGTGCCAGCAGTCCTATGGATACGCAGTATTTT. It translates to CASSPMDTQYF.

The chain combines TRBV15 with TRBJ2-4; D is uncertain. The CDR3 runs 13 residues. The germline gives CDR1 LNHNV, CDR2 YYDKDF (reference sequence). Trimming removed 1 base from V and 5 bases from J, with 6 bases in between. CDR3 in DNA: TGTGCCACCAGCAGAGTTTGGGAAAACATTCAGTACTTC. Translation gives CATSRVWENIQYF.

This clonotype has ten or more counts. The chain combines TRBV12-3 or TRBV12-4 with TRBJ2-7; D is unclear. Trimming cost V 6 bases and J 6 bases, with 12 bases left between them. This CDR3 comprises 12 residues. This CDR3 is CASRVGPSEQYF. DNA for the CDR3: TGTGCCAGCAGGGTTGGCCCTAGCGAGCAGTACTTC.

This clonotype was seen more than once but under ten times. The chain combines TRBV3-1 with TRBJ1-1; D gene unclear. Germline CDR1 LGHDT, CDR2 YNNKEL (reference sequence). The CDR3 spans 11 residues. Trimming left V 8 bases short and J 7 bases short, with 11 bases between. The DNA for the CDR3 is TGTGCCAGCGGCGTTGCCGATGAAGCTTTCTTT. This translates into CASGVADEAFF. The entire variable domain, with the rest obtained from reference TRBV3-1 and TRBJ1-1, is as follows: DTAVSQTPKYLVTQMGNDKSIKCEQNLGHDTMYWYKQDSKKFLKIMFSYNNKELIINETVPNRFSPKSPDKAHLNLHINSLELGDSAVYFCASGVADEAFFGQGTRLTVV.

This clonotype showed up just a few times. V and J are TRBV6-2 or TRBV6-3 and TRBJ2-1; no clear D gene. The germline gives CDR1 MNHEY, CDR2 SVGEGT. This CDR3 is built from 16 residues. V lost 6 bases, J lost 0 bases, and 15 bases lay in between. CDR3 amino acids: CASSLNTRSSYNEQFF. CDR3 DNA: TGTGCCAGCAGCCTTAATACACGATCCTCCTACAATGAGCAGTTCTTC.

The chain joins TRBV24-1 to TRBJ2-2, with D hard to call. Germline CDR1 and CDR2: KGHDR and SFDVKD. The V and J ends lost 4 bases and 1 base respectively, with 9 bases between them. The CDR3 has 15 residues. CDR3 amino acids: CATSDTTVNTGELFF. DNA of the CDR3: TGTGCCACCAGTGACACCACAGTGAACACCGGGGAGCTGTTTTTT.

This chain joins TRBV7-2 and TRBJ1-1; possibly TRBD1 for D (5 bases). Trimming stripped 3 bases from V and 1 base from J, with 15 bases between. The CDR3 covers 16 residues. Germline CDR1 SGHTA, CDR2 FQGNSA. This CDR3 is CASSLPQGYGNTEAFF. CDR3 DNA sequence: TGTGCCAGCAGCTTGCCCCAGGGATACGGGAACACTGAAGCTTTCTTT.

The chain joins TRBV29-1 to TRBJ2-1; D possibly uses TRBD1 or TRBD2 (5 bases each). Trimming took off 6 bases at V and 6 bases at J, with 18 bases between the two ends. The CDR3 has 14 residues. Germline-derived CDR1 and CDR2 are SQVTM and ANQGSEA. The CDR3 DNA reads TGCAGCGTAGGTACGGGACCCTGGGGCAATGAGCAGTTCTTC. It specifies CSVGTGPWGNEQFF.

This clonotype turned up a few times. This chain links TRBV3-1 with TRBJ2-1; tentative D call: TRBD1 (6 bases). The V end lost 4 bases, the J end lost 6 bases, and 19 bases lay between the germline ends. There are 16 residues in the CDR3. Looked up from germline, CDR1 is LGHDT and CDR2 is YNNKEL (reference sequence). The CDR3 region has the DNA TGTGCCAGCAGCCCTCGTCCGGGACAAAAGATCAATGAGCAGTTCTTC. Residues: CASSPRPGQKINEQFF.

The chain has TRBV7-9 and TRBJ2-1, with D possibly TRBD1 on 6 matching bases. This CDR3 region has 15 residues. Germline CDR1 is SEHNR and CDR2 is FQNEAQ (reference sequence). Trimming took 5 bases from V and 5 from J, leaving 16 bases between them. The CDR3 sequence: CASSPTWGQDNEQFF. CDR3 DNA: TGTGCCAGCAGCCCAACGTGGGGGCAAGACAATGAGCAGTTCTTC. Together with reference TRBV7-9 and TRBJ2-1, the CDR3 gives the full variable domain: DTGVSQNPRHKITKRGQNVTFRCDPISEHNRLYWYRQTLGQGPEFLTYFQNEAQLEKSRLLSDRFSAERPKGSFSTLEIQRTEQGDSAMYLCASSPTWGQDNEQFFGPGTRLTVL.

This clonotype was seen a few times. The chain couples TRBV5-1 to TRBJ2-2, with TRBD1 matching over 11 bases. Germline values: CDR1 SGHRS, CDR2 YFSETQ. V trimming: 0 bases; J trimming: 7 bases; junction bases outside the gene matches: 8. The CDR3 is 17 residues long. The CDR3 spells CASSLAGQGAGNGELFF. In DNA, the CDR3 is TGCGCCAGCAGCTTGGCCGGACAGGGGGCAGGTAACGGGGAGCTGTTTTTT.

The sample holds many counts of this clonotype. V gene TRBV6-5 combines with J gene TRBJ1-3; D unclear. From germline, CDR1 is MNHEY and CDR2 SVGAGI. V shed 6 bases and J shed 4 bases, with 4 bases lying between them. The CDR3 extends over 11 amino acids. The CDR3 is CASSRGNTIYF. The CDR3 nucleotides are TGTGCCAGCAGCCGAGGAAACACCATATATTTT.

The CDR3 is CASTTTESSYEQYF. In DNA form, the CDR3 reads TGTGCCAGCACCACCACCGAGAGCTCCTACGAGCAGTACTTC. The V gene is TRBV7-6, the J gene TRBJ2-7; D remains unclear. CDR3 size: 14 residues. The V and J ends lost 7 bases and 0 bases respectively, with 13 bases between them. CDR1 SGHVS and CDR2 FNYEAQ come from the germline V gene. The complete variable domain, with remaining parts taken from reference TRBV7-6 and TRBJ2-7, reads GAGVSQSPRYKVTKRGQDVALRCDPISGHVSLYWYRQALGQGPEFLTYFNYEAQQDKSGLPNDRFSAERPEGSISTLTIQRTEQRDSAMYRCASTTTESSYEQYFGPGTRLTVT.